Given below is one T cell receptor beta chain in context. This record belongs to a study of cytomegalovirus exposure and HLA in healthy donors. The length of the CDR3 is 15 residues. Germline values: CDR1 SGHTA, CDR2 FQGTGA. The ends were cut back, 5 bases at V and 4 bases at J, with 17 bases in the middle. The PCR contained 60 Vbeta and 13 Jbeta primers. Sequencing used immunoSEQ multiplex PCR; TCRdb keeps in-frame clones, though not all of them. The sample consists of approximately 140,000 clones, about 74% of them appearing once. Sequenced input: PBMCs. The genes are TRBV7-3 and TRBJ2-5, with a tentative D call TRBD2 (7 bases). The origin of this receptor is a man between 35 and 55 years old in good health and CMV-seropositive. CDR3 coding DNA: TGTGCCAGCAGCCTTGGACTAGGGGGAATAGAGACCCAGTACTTC. Its protein is CASSLGLGGIETQYF.